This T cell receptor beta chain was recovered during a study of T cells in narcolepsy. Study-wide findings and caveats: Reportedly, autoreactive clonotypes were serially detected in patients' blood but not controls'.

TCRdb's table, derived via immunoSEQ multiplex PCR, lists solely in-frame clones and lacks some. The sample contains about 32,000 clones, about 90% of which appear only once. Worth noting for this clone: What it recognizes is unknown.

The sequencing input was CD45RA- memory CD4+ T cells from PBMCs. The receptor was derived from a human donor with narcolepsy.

The CDR3 DNA follows: TGTGCCAGCAGCCTCGACCGGGCGGGAAACACCATATATTTT. Encoded protein: CASSLDRAGNTIYF. The chain carries TRBV28 and TRBJ1-3; D call uncertain. This CDR3 spans 14 amino acids. V was shortened by 6 bases and J by 4 bases, with 13 bases between the two germline ends. The germline V gene has CDR1 MDHEN and CDR2 SYDVKM. The complete variable domain, with remaining parts taken from reference TRBV28 and TRBJ1-3, reads DVKVTQSSRYLVKRTGEKVFLECVQDMDHENMFWYRQDPGLGLRLIYFSYDVKMKEKGDIPEGYSVSREKKERFSLILESASTNQTSMYLCASSLDRAGNTIYFGEGSWLTVV.